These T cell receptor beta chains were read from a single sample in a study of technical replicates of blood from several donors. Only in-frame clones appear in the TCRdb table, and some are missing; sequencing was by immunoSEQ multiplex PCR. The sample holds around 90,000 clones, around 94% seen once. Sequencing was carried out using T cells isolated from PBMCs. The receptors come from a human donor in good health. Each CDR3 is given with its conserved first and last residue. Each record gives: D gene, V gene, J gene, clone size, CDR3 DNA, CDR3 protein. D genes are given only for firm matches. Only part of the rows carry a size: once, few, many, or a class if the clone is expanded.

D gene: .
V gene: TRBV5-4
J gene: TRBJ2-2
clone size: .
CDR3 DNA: TGTGCCAGCAGCTTGGAGGGACTTCCGAACACCGGGGAGCTGTTTTTT
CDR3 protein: CASSLEGLPNTGELFF

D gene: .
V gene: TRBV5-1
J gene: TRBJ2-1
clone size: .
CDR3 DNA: TGCGCCAGCAGCTTGGCACTCGATGAGCAGTTCTTC
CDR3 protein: CASSLALDEQFF

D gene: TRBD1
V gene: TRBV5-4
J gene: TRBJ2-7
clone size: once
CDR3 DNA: TGTGCCAGCAGCCACTCCTGGACAGGTAGGACCTACGAGCAGTACTTC
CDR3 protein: CASSHSWTGRTYEQYF

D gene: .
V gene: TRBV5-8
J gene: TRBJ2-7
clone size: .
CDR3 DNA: TGTGCCAGCAACTCCGACTGGCAGACCTACGAGCAGTACTTC
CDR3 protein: CASNSDWQTYEQYF

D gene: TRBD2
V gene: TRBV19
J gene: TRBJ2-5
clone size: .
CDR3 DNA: TGTGCCAGTAGTATCGGGGGGGCCAGTACTGAGACCCAGTACTTC
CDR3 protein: CASSIGGASTETQYF

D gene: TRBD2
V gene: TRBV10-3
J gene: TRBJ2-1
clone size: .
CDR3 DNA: TGTGCCATCAGTCTAGCGGGAGAGCCCAATGAGCAGTTCTTC
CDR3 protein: CAISLAGEPNEQFF

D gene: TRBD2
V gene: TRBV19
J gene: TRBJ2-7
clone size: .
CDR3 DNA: TGTGCCAGTAGTATAGGCGGACTAGCGGGAGACGAGCAGTACTTC
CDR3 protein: CASSIGGLAGDEQYF

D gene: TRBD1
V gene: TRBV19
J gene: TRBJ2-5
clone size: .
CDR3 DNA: TGTGCCAGTAGTTCTACCTCCGGGACAGGGGAGACCCAGTACTTC
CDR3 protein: CASSSTSGTGETQYF

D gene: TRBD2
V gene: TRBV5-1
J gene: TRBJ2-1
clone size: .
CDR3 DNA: TGCGCCAGCAGCTTGGAAAGCGGGAGCTCCTACAATGAGCAGTTCTTC
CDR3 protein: CASSLESGSSYNEQFF

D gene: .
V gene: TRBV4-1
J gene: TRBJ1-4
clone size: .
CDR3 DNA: TGCGCCAGCAGCCAACGGAGACAGTTGGGTCCACGAGGTGAAAAACTGTTTTTT
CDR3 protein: CASSQRRQLGPRGEKLFF

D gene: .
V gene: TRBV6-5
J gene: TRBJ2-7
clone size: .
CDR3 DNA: TGTGCCAGCAGTTACTCGACTTACTCCTACGAGCAGTACTTC
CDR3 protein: CASSYSTYSYEQYF

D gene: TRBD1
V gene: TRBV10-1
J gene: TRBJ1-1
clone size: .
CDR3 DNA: TGCGCCAGCAGTAGATTCGGGACAGTTTCGAACACTGAAGCTTTCTTT
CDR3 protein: CASSRFGTVSNTEAFF

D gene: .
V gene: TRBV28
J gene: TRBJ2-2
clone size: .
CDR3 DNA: TGTGCCAGCAGTGATAGGGGGCGGGGCGGGGAGCTGTTTTTT
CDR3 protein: CASSDRGRGGELFF

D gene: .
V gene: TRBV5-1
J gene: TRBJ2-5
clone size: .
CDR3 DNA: TGCGCCAGCAGCTTGGAAGGGGTGGAGACCCAGTACTTC
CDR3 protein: CASSLEGVETQYF

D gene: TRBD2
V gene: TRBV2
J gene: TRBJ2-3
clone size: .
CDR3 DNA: TGTGCCGGGGGACTACGGACAGATACGCAGTATTTT
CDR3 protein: CAGGLRTDTQYF

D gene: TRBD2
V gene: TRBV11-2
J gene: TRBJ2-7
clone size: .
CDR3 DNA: TGTGCCAGCAGCTCGGGACTAGCGGGACCACTCTCCCCATACGAGCAGTACTTC
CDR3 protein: CASSSGLAGPLSPYEQYF

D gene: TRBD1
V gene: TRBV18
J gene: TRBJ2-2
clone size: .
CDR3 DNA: TGTGCCAGCTCACCACGGGACAGAACCGGGGAGCTGTTTTTT
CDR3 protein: CASSPRDRTGELFF

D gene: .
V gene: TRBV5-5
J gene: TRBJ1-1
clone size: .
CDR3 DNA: TGTGCCAGCAGCTTGGGTATTCAGGTTGCTGAAGCTTTCTTT
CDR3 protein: CASSLGIQVAEAFF

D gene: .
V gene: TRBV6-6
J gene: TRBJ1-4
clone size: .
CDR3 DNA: TGTGCCAGCAGTTACTTATCAACTAATGAAAAACTGTTTTTT
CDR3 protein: CASSYLSTNEKLFF

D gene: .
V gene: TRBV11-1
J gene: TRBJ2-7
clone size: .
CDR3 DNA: TGTGCCACATCCCCTGGGACAACCTCCTACGAGCAGTACTTC
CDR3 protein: CATSPGTTSYEQYF

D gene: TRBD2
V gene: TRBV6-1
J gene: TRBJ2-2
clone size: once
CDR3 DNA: TGTGCCAGCAGTGAACACGGGGGGGACACCGGGGAGCTGTTTTTT
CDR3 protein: CASSEHGGDTGELFF

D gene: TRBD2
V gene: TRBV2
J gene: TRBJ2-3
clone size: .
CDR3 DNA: TGTGCCAGCACTAGCGGGAACGGGGGACATACGCAGTATTTT
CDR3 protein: CASTSGNGGHTQYF

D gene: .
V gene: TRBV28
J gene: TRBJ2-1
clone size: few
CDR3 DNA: TGTGCCAGCAGTGAACCGGCGGGACCTTACAATGAGCAGTTCTTC
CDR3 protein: CASSEPAGPYNEQFF

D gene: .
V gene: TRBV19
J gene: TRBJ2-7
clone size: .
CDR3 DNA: TGTGCCAGTAGTATCCCCGTGGACAGCCCGGATAGATACGAGCAGTACTTC
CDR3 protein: CASSIPVDSPDRYEQYF

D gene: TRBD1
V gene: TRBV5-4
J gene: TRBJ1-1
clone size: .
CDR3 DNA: TGTGCCAGCGAGGGACAGGGGAACACTGAAGCTTTCTTT
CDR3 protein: CASEGQGNTEAFF

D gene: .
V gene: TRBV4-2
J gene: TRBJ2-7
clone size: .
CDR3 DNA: TGTGCCAGCAGCCAAGAGTTAGGGGGAGCTGGGGAGCAGTACTTC
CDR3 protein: CASSQELGGAGEQYF

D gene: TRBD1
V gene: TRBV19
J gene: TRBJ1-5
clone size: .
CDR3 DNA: TGTGCCAGTAGCTTCGGACAGGGAAGTCAGCCCCAGCATTTT
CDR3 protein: CASSFGQGSQPQHF

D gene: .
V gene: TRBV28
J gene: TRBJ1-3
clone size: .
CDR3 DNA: TGTGCCAGCAGTACAGGGACCGGTGGAAACACCATATATTTT
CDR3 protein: CASSTGTGGNTIYF

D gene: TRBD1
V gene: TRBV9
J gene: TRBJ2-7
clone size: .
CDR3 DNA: TGTGCCAGCAGCCTCACCGGACAGGACTTCTACGAGCAGTACTTC
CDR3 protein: CASSLTGQDFYEQYF

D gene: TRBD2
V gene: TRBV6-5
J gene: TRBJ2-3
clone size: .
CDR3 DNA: TGTGCCAGCAGTTACGGGAGCGGGGGCACAGATACGCAGTATTTT
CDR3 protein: CASSYGSGGTDTQYF

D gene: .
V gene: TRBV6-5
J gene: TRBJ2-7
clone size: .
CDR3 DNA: TGTGCCAGCAGTGGTGTCGAGGGTTACGAGCAGTACTTC
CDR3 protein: CASSGVEGYEQYF

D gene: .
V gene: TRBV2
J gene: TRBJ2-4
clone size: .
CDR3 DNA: TGTGCCAGCAGTGATGGGGGCCCGATGGGGCTAATCAAAAACATTCAGTACTTC
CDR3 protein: CASSDGGPMGLIKNIQYF

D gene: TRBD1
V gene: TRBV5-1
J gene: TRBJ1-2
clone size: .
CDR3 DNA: TGCGCCAGCAGACCCGGGACAGGGGGCGACGGCTACACCTTC
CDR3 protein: CASRPGTGGDGYTF

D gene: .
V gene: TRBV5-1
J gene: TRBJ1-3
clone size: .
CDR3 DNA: TGCGCCAGCAGCTTGAACCCACTTTCTGGAAACACCATATATTTT
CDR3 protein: CASSLNPLSGNTIYF

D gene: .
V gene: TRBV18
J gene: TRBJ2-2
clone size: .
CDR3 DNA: TGTGCCAGCTCCCCTAGCCTGGCGCGCACCGGGGAGCTGTTTTTT
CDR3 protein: CASSPSLARTGELFF

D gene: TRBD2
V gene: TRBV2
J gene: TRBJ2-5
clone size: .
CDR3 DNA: TGTGCCAGCAGTGCACTTGCCGGGACTAGCGGGGGCGTTAAGACCCAGTACTTC
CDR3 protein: CASSALAGTSGGVKTQYF

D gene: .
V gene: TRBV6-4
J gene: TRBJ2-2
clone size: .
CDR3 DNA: TGTGCCAGCAGCCCGGGCACCGGGGAGCTGTTTTTT
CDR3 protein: CASSPGTGELFF

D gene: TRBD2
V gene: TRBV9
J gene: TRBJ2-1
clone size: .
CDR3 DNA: TGTGCCAGCACCCGGGGGGGGAGCGAAGATTTTTATGAGCAGTTCTTC
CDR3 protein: CASTRGGSEDFYEQFF

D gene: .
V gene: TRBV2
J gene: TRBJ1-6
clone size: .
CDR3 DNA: TGTGCCAGCAGTGAAAGGAGCTCCTATAATTCACCCCTCCACTTT
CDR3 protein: CASSERSSYNSPLHF

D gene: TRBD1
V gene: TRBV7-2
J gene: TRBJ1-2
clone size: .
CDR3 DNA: TGTGCCAGCAGCCCCCCGGACAGGGATGGCTACACCTTC
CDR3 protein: CASSPPDRDGYTF

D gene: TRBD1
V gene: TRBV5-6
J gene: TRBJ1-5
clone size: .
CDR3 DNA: TGTGCCAGCAGCTCCACACGATGGGACAGCAGCAATCAGCCCCAGCATTTT
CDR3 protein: CASSSTRWDSSNQPQHF

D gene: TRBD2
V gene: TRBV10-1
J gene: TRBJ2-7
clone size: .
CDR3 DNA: TGCGCCAGCAGTGGAACAGGACTAGCGGGAGCGTCCAATTCCTACGAGCAGTACTTC
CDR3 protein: CASSGTGLAGASNSYEQYF

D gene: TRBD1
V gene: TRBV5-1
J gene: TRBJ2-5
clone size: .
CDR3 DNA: TGCGCCAGCCGGCGACAGGGGCGAGAGACCCAGTACTTC
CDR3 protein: CASRRQGRETQYF

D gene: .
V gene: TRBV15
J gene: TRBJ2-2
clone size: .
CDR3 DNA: TGTGCCACCAGCAGAGATTCTTTTCGCAGTTCGAACACCGGGGAGCTGTTTTTT
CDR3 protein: CATSRDSFRSSNTGELFF

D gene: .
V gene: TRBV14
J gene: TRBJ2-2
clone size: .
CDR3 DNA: TGTGCCAGCAGCCCTAAATACACCGGGGAGCTGTTTTTT
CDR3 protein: CASSPKYTGELFF

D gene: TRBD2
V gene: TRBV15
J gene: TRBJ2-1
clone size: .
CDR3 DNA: TGTGCCACCAGCAGACCCGTCCCCACTAGCGGGGGATCCTACAATGAGCAGTTCTTC
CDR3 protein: CATSRPVPTSGGSYNEQFF

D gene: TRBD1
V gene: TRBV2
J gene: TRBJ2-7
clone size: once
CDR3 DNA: TGTGCCAGCACCTTCAGGGGACAGGGGACCGACGAGCAGTACTTC
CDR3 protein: CASTFRGQGTDEQYF

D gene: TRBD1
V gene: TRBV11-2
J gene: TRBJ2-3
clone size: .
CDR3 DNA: TGTGCCAGCCGGGATATAAGGGGACAGGGGCATACGCAGTATTTT
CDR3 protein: CASRDIRGQGHTQYF

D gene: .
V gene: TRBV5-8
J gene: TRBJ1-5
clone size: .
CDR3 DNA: TGTGCCAGCAGCTTGTACACCGTTGGCAATCAGCCCCAGCATTTT
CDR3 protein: CASSLYTVGNQPQHF

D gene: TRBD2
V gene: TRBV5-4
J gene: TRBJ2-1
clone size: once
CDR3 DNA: TGTGCCAGCAGCGGGACAGCCGCGGGGGGGAGCTCCTACAATGAGCAGTTCTTC
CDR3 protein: CASSGTAAGGSSYNEQFF

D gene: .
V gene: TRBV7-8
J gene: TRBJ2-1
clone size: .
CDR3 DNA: TGTGCCAGCAGCTTACAGGCGGGGCTGAACAATGAGCAGTTCTTC
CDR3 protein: CASSLQAGLNNEQFF